This TCR beta chain was recorded in a study of CD8 T cells in ankylosing spondylitis. Study observations and caveats: Ankylosing spondylitis blood seemed to carry a telltale TCR beta motif made of fewer than ten highly homologous variants. Peripheral blood held disease-linked clones only at relatively low frequency, and these were CD8+. In synovial fluid and blood from reactive arthritis, some motif variants were previously reported.

This clonotype has more than one count but fewer than ten. The antigen is undetermined. The CDR3 runs 15 residues. After removal of 3 bases from V and 5 bases from J, the junction contained 9 bases not matched to a gene. Looked up from germline, CDR1 is DFQATT and CDR2 is SNEGSKA (reference sequence). Quantitative 5'-RACE with molecular barcodes produced the TCR beta libraries. From the 5' RACE reads, TCRdb called clonotypes with MiXCR, one entry per CDR3 protein. The data show approximately 550,000 distinct CDR3 sequences, 9.5% to 15% seen once. Material: blood, either unsorted or a sorted T cell fraction (not recorded which). The clonotype was recovered from a male donor with ankylosing spondylitis. The chain carries TRBV20-1 and TRBJ2-3; TRBD2 matches at 9 bases. The CDR3 DNA reads as TGCAGTGCTAGCCGGCCGGGACTAGCCGGAGATACGCAGTATTTT. This sequence encodes CSASRPGLAGDTQYF.